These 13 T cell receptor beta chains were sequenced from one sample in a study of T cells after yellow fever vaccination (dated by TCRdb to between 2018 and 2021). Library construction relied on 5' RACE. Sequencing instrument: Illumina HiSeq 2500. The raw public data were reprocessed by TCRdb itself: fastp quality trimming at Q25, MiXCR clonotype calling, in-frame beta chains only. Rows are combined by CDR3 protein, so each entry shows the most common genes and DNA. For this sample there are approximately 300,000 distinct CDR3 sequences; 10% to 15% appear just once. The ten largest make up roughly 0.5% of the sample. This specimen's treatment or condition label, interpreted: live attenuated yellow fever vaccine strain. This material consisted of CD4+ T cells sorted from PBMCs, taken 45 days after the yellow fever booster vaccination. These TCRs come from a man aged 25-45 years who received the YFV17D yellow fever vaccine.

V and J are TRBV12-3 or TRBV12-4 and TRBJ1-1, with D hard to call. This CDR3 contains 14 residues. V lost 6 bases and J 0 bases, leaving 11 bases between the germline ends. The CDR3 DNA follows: TGTGCCAGCAGAGATCGACCCATGAACACTGAAGCTTTCTTT. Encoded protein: CASRDRPMNTEAFF.

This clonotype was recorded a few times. The CDR3 DNA follows: TGCGCCAGCAGCCAAGGCGCTCTAGCGGGGGGATACAATGAGCAGTTCTTC. Its protein product is CASSQGALAGGYNEQFF. The V and J genes are TRBV4-3 and TRBJ2-1, with 11 bases matching TRBD2. The V gene's germline CDR1 is LGHNA and CDR2 YSLEER. CDR3 length: 17 residues. V lost 1 base, J lost 4 bases, and 6 bases stayed unmatched.

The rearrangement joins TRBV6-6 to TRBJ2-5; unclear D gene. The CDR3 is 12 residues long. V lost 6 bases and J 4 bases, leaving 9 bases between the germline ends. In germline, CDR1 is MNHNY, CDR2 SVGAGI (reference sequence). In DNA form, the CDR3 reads TGTGCCAGCAGACCAGACACAGAGACCCAGTACTTC. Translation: CASRPDTETQYF.

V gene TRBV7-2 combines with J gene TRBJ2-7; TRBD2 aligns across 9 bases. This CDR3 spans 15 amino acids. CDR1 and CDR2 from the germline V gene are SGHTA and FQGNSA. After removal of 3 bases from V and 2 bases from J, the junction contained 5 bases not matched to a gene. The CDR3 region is CASSFRASGAYEQYF. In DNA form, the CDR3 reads TGTGCCAGCAGCTTTCGGGCTAGCGGGGCCTACGAGCAGTACTTC.

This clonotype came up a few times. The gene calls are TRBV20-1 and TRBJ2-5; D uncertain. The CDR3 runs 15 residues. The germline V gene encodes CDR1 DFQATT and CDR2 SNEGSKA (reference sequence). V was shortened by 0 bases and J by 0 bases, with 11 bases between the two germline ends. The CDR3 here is CSARDYPAYQETQYF. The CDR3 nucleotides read TGCAGTGCTAGAGATTACCCGGCTTACCAAGAGACCCAGTACTTC.

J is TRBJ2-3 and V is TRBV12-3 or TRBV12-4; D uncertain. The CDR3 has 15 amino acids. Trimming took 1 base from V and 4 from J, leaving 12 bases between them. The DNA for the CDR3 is TGTGCCAGCAGTTTAGGGCCTGGGTATGCAGATACGCAGTATTTT. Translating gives CASSLGPGYADTQYF.

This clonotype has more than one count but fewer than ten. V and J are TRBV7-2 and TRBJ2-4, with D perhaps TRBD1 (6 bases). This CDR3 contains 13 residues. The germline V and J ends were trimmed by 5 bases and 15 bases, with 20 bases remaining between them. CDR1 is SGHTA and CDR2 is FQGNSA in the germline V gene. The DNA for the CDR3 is TGTGCCAGCAGCCCCCTCTCCTGGTGGGGGCTGTACTTC. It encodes CASSPLSWWGLYF. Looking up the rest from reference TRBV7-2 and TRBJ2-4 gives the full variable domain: GAGVSQSPSNKVTEKGKDVELRCDPISGHTALYWYRQSLGQGLEFLIYFQGNSAPDKSGLPSDRFSAERTGGSVSTLTIQRTQQEDSAVYLCASSPLSWWGLYFGAGTRLSVL.

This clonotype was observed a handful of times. CDR3 sequence: CSAPVGAQETQYF. CDR3 nucleotides: TGCAGTGCTCCCGTCGGGGCGCAAGAGACCCAGTACTTC. The J gene is TRBJ2-5, the V gene TRBV20-1; the D call may be TRBD1 or TRBD2 (5 bases each). Germline loops: CDR1 DFQATT, CDR2 SNEGSKA (reference sequence). The CDR3 extends over 13 amino acids. The V and J ends lost 5 bases and 2 bases respectively, with 12 bases between them.

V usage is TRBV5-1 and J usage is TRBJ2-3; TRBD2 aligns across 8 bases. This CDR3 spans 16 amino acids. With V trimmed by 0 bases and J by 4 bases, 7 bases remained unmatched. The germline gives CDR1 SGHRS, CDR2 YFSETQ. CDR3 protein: CASSLEAGGGADTQYF. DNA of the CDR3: TGCGCCAGCAGCTTGGAGGCGGGAGGTGGAGCAGATACGCAGTATTTT.

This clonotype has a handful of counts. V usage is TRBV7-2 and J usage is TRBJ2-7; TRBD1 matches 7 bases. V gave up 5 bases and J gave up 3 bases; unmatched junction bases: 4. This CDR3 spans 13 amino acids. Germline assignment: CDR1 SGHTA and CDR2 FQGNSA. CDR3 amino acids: CASSAYRGYEQYF. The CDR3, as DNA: TGTGCCAGCAGCGCCTACAGGGGCTACGAGCAGTACTTC.

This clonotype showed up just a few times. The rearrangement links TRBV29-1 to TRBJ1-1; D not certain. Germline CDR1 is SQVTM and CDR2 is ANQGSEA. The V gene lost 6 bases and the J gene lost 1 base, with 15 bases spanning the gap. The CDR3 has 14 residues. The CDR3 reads CSVRYVEGNTEAFF. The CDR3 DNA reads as TGCAGCGTCAGATACGTTGAGGGGAACACTGAAGCTTTCTTT.

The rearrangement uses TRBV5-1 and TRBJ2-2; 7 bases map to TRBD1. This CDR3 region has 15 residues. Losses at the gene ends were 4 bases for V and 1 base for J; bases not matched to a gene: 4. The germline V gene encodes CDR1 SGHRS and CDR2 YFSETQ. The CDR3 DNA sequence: TGCGCCAGCAGCGAATGGACAGGGAACACCGGGGAGCTGTTTTTT. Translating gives CASSEWTGNTGELFF.

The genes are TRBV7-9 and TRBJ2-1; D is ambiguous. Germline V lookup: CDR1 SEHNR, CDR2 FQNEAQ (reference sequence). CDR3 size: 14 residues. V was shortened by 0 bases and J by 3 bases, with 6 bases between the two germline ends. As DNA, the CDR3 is TGTGCCAGCAGCTTAGCAGCCCTCTACAATGAGCAGTTCTTC. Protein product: CASSLAALYNEQFF.